This T cell receptor (beta chain) emerged from a study of cytomegalovirus exposure and HLA in healthy donors. Study-level points and caveats: More clonal expansion characterized HLA-associated TCR beta chains than equally common others in a later analysis. The authors judged a highly shared variant cluster likely a sequencing artifact.

The PCR used 60 Vbeta and 13 Jbeta primers. Repertoires were generated with immunoSEQ multiplex PCR, while TCRdb's copy carries only in-frame clones and drops some. The table lists about 160,000 clones, over 60% of them singletons. Healthy donors of bone marrow made up the group. Turning to this clone: The antigen remains unidentified.

Germline values: CDR1 SGDLS, CDR2 YYNGEE. V dropped 0 bases and J dropped 4 bases, with 10 bases sitting between them. This CDR3 spans 14 amino acids. The sequence derives from a woman in her twenties or thirties in good health and CMV-seronegative. Sequencing used PBMCs. This sequence joins TRBV9 and TRBJ2-5; D might be TRBD1 (5 bases). DNA of the CDR3: TGTGCCAGCAGCGTAGAAGCAGGGTCAGAGACCCAGTACTTC. The encoded protein is CASSVEAGSETQYF.